Listed below are T cell receptor beta chains from one sample, sequenced in a study of cytotoxic CD8 clonotypes in ibrutinib-treated CLL. Clones were read by immunoSEQ multiplex PCR, and TCRdb kept only the in-frame ones, dropping some. The table lists some 310,000 clones, about 80% of them singletons. Sequencing used PBMCs, obtained before ibrutinib treatment. The source of these receptors is a human donor with chronic lymphocytic leukemia. The CDR3 runs from the conserved cysteine through the conserved F or W. D genes are given only for firm matches. Size is omitted from some rows. Given values are once, few, many or a class for expanded clones.

V gene	clone size	J gene	D gene	CDR3 DNA	CDR3 protein
TRBV18	NA	TRBJ2-1	TRBD2	TGTGCCAGCTCACCAGATGAAAGGACTAGCGGGAGTAACGGTGAGCAGTTCTTC	CASSPDERTSGSNGEQFF
TRBV19	few	TRBJ1-5	NA	TGTGCCAGTAGGTCTCGGCTTTATAGCAATCAGCCCCAGCATTTT	CASRSRLYSNQPQHF
TRBV27	NA	TRBJ1-2	NA	TGTGCCAGCAGTTCGAACCGGCAGGGCTACACCTTC	CASSSNRQGYTF
TRBV4-2	few	TRBJ2-4	TRBD2	TGTGCCAGCAGCCGACAGCTAGCGGGAGAGATCATTCAGTACTTC	CASSRQLAGEIIQYF
TRBV6-4	NA	TRBJ1-5	NA	TGTGCCAGCAGTCAAGAGGGTATCCAGCCCCAGCATTTT	CASSQEGIQPQHF
TRBV11-2	NA	TRBJ1-4	NA	TGTGCCAGCAGCTTAGATTCTAATCAGGGAGAAAAACTGTTTTTT	CASSLDSNQGEKLFF
TRBV27	few	TRBJ2-5	NA	TGTGCCAGCAAATATTTACAGTCACAGGAGACCCAGTACTTC	CASKYLQSQETQYF
TRBV29-1	NA	TRBJ2-7	TRBD2	TGCAGCGTTGAAGGGCGGGAGTGGCCCTACGAGCAGTACTTC	CSVEGREWPYEQYF
TRBV9	NA	TRBJ2-1	NA	TGTGCCAGCAGCGGGGCCCTGACAGCAACAACCTACAATGAGCAGTTCTTC	CASSGALTATTYNEQFF
TRBV4-3	NA	TRBJ2-2	NA	TGCGCCAGCAGCCAAGATTACCGTCCTGGGGAGCTGTTTTTT	CASSQDYRPGELFF
TRBV5-1	NA	TRBJ2-2	NA	TGCGCCAGCAGCTACGAATCGAACACCGGGGAGCTGTTTTTT	CASSYESNTGELFF
TRBV5-4	once	TRBJ2-5	NA	TGTGCCAGCAGCATGAGACAGTCCTCCCAAGAGACCCAGTACTTC	CASSMRQSSQETQYF
TRBV11-3	NA	TRBJ1-1	TRBD1	TGTGCCAGCAGCGCGGGACAGGCGAACACTGAAGCTTTCTTT	CASSAGQANTEAFF